The 21 T cell receptor beta chains below all came from one sample that was sequenced in a study of cytomegalovirus exposure and HLA in healthy donors. Both 60 Vbeta primers and 13 Jbeta primers went into the PCR. Here immunoSEQ multiplex PCR was the method, and the copy in TCRdb shows in-frame clones only, minus some. The repertoire holds about 120,000 clones, 83% seen once, with 20% in the top ten. Sequencing was carried out using PBMCs. The receptors were sampled from a man younger than 35 in good health and CMV-seropositive.

The chain links TRBV21-1 to TRBJ1-4. TRBV21-1 is classified as a pseudogene. CDR3 length equals 14 residues. The CDR3 nucleotides are TGTGCCAGCAAAGGAGGAGCAACTAATGAAAAACTGTTTTTT. Encoded protein: CASKGGATNEKLFF.

This clone came up once. The chain has TRBV27 and TRBJ1-5; no reliable D call. V shed 8 bases and J shed 7 bases, with 9 bases lying between them. The CDR3 has 11 amino acids. Germline V gene sequence: CDR1 MNHEY, CDR2 SMNVEV (reference sequence). The CDR3 region is CASDRGQPQHF. CDR3 bases: TGTGCCAGCGACCGGGGACAGCCCCAGCATTTT.

The chain links TRBV29-1 to TRBJ1-4; D not resolved. Per germline, CDR1 SQVTM and CDR2 ANQGSEA. CDR3 length: 15 amino acids. V shed 4 bases and J shed 3 bases, with 15 bases lying between them. CDR3 residues: CSVALNSVANEKLFF. In DNA form, the CDR3 reads TGCAGCGTTGCCCTCAATAGTGTAGCTAATGAAAAACTGTTTTTT.

CDR3 nucleotides: TGTGCCAGCAGCCAAGGTCGGGGGGCCCCAGATACGCAGTATTTT. Residues: CASSQGRGAPDTQYF. V usage is TRBV4-2 and J usage is TRBJ2-3; D perhaps matches TRBD2 (7 bases). Germline V gene lookup returns CDR1 LGHNA and CDR2 YNFKEQ. The CDR3 has 15 residues. V lost 1 base and J 4 bases, leaving 12 bases between the germline ends.

Comments on this clone: Germline and junction disagree at one end, which may indicate a read error. The CDR3 nucleotides are TGTGCCAGCTCAGCACCCGGGACAGAGAGCACAGATACGCAGTATTTT. Translated, it gives CASSAPGTESTDTQYF. The V and J genes are TRBV18 and TRBJ2-3; 7 nucleotides line up with TRBD1. The CDR3 is made up of 16 amino acids. Germline V gene lookup returns CDR1 KGHSH and CDR2 LQKENI.

This sequence joins TRBV28 and TRBJ2-2, with D perhaps TRBD1 (5 bases). The V gene lost 7 bases and the J gene lost 1 base, with 7 bases spanning the gap. CDR3 size: 13 residues. CDR1 and CDR2 (germline): MDHEN, SYDVKM. The CDR3 region has the DNA TGTGCCAGCACCAGGGTGAACACCGGGGAGCTGTTTTTT. It yields the protein CASTRVNTGELFF. Using reference TRBV28 and TRBJ2-2 for the parts outside the CDR3, the full variable domain is DVKVTQSSRYLVKRTGEKVFLECVQDMDHENMFWYRQDPGLGLRLIYFSYDVKMKEKGDIPEGYSVSREKKERFSLILESASTNQTSMYLCASTRVNTGELFFGEGSRLTVL.

This chain joins TRBV10-3 and TRBJ2-3, with 8 bases aligning to TRBD2. The V segment lost 0 bases and the J segment 7 bases; nucleotides outside the gene matches: 9. The germline CDR1 and CDR2 sequences are ENHRY and SYGVKD. The CDR3 is 16 amino acids. In DNA form, the CDR3 reads TGTGCCATCAGTGAGTCGGGGAGCGGGGGCGGGAATACGCAGTATTTT. Translated: CAISESGSGGGNTQYF.

The chain uses TRBV19 and TRBJ1-2; maybe TRBD1 (6 bases). Between the trimmed V and J ends, which lost 3 bases and 7 bases, there was a span of 12 bases. This CDR3 has 13 amino acids. CDR1 is LNHDA and CDR2 is SQIVND in the germline V gene (reference sequence). The CDR3 reads CASSMATGSGYTF. The CDR3 region has the DNA TGTGCCAGTAGTATGGCCACAGGGTCTGGCTACACCTTC.

This rearrangement joins TRBV5-1 to TRBJ1-1; perhaps TRBD1 as D (5 bases). Germline assignment: CDR1 SGHRS and CDR2 YFSETQ. Trimming took off 0 bases at V and 6 bases at J, with 12 bases between the two ends. The CDR3 is made up of 14 amino acids. CDR3 bases: TGCGCCAGCAGCTTGGCGCAGGGAAGATCTGAAGCTTTCTTT. Translating gives CASSLAQGRSEAFF.

The genes are TRBV7-9 and TRBJ2-2; 8 bases are shared with TRBD1. Germline CDR1 reads SEHNR; CDR2 reads FQNEAQ (reference sequence). Trimming removed 3 bases from V and 7 bases from J; junction bases left unmatched: 13. This CDR3 comprises 17 residues. Here the CDR3 reads CASSFDGGRGHNGELFF. CDR3 DNA sequence: TGTGCCAGCAGCTTCGACGGGGGCAGGGGGCATAACGGGGAGCTGTTTTTT.

The chain links TRBV5-4 to TRBJ2-5; maybe TRBD1 (5 bases). The CDR3 extends over 14 amino acids. V was trimmed by 1 base and J by 5 bases, leaving 12 bases between them. From germline, CDR1 is SGHNT and CDR2 YYREEE (reference sequence). The CDR3 coding sequence is TGTGCCAGCAGCTTGTGGGGCAGGGTCGAGACCCAGTACTTC. This translates into CASSLWGRVETQYF.

The V and J genes are TRBV11-3 and TRBJ1-4; D gene ambiguous. Looked up from germline, CDR1 is SGHNT and CDR2 is YENEEA. This CDR3 contains 12 residues. Trimming removed 8 bases at V and 4 bases at J, with 8 bases between. CDR3 amino acids: CASSRYNEKLFF. For the CDR3, the DNA is TGTGCCAGCTCCAGATATAATGAAAAACTGTTTTTT.

The V call is TRBV5-1, the J call TRBJ2-1; 10 bases are shared with TRBD2. Germline V gives CDR1 SGHRS, CDR2 YFSETQ. The CDR3 runs to 16 residues. Trimming cost V 1 base and J 4 bases; bases outside gene matches: 5. CDR3 amino acids: CASSLPSGGLYNEQFF. The CDR3, as DNA: TGCGCCAGCAGCTTGCCTAGCGGGGGCCTATACAATGAGCAGTTCTTC.

The chain links TRBV27 to TRBJ2-1, with 8 bases matching TRBD1. The CDR3 has 15 amino acids. Germline assignment: CDR1 MNHEY and CDR2 SMNVEV (reference sequence). Trimming at V came to 2 bases and at J to 9 bases, leaving 9 bases not matched to a gene. The CDR3 DNA is TGTGCCAGCAGTTTAGGGGACAGGATCGATGGTGAGCAGTTCTTC. It yields the protein CASSLGDRIDGEQFF.

This chain uses TRBV7-3 with TRBJ2-7; TRBD1 agrees at 9 bases. V was clipped by 5 bases and J by 4 bases; unmatched bases: 3. The V gene's germline CDR1 is SGHTA and CDR2 FQGTGA. The CDR3 contains 13 residues. CDR3 region: CASSPGQGYEQYF. Here the CDR3 DNA reads TGTGCCAGCAGCCCCGGACAGGGGTACGAGCAGTACTTC.

The chain couples TRBV4-1 to TRBJ1-2; weak D call: TRBD1 (6 bases). Deletions cut 4 bases from V and 6 bases from J, with 18 bases between. Germline CDR1 and CDR2: MGHRA and YSYEKL. CDR3 length equals 15 residues. CDR3 coding DNA: TGCGCCAGCAGCCCACTACAGGGAATCCGCGATGGCTACACCTTC. Its protein product is CASSPLQGIRDGYTF.

The chain uses TRBV4-1 and TRBJ1-5, with TRBD1 matching over 10 bases. The ends lost 0 bases at V and 6 bases at J; junction bases unmatched: 2. Germline CDR1 and CDR2: MGHRA and YSYEKL. There are 15 residues in the CDR3. CDR3 nucleotide sequence: TGCGCCAGCAGCCAAGAGGGGACAGGGGTTCAGCCCCAGCATTTT. This translates into CASSQEGTGVQPQHF.

Here the CDR3 DNA reads TGCGCCAGCAGCTTGGCCACAGGGGCTGAAGCTTTCTTT. It specifies CASSLATGAEAFF. The chain employs TRBV5-1 and TRBJ1-1; 7 positions match TRBD1. The CDR3 is 13 residues long. Germline CDR1 and CDR2: SGHRS and YFSETQ. Trimming cost V 0 bases and J 6 bases; bases outside gene matches: 2.

V and J are TRBV27 and TRBJ1-1; weak D call: TRBD1 (6 bases). The V end was cut by 3 bases, the J end by 1 base, with 9 bases between. CDR1 and CDR2 from the germline V gene are MNHEY and SMNVEV (reference sequence). The CDR3 has 14 amino acids. The CDR3 spells CASSFPGANTEAFF. CDR3 DNA: TGTGCCAGCAGTTTCCCAGGGGCGAACACTGAAGCTTTCTTT.

This rearrangement joins TRBV4-1 to TRBJ2-7; D is uncertain. CDR1 and CDR2 from the germline V gene are MGHRA and YSYEKL. Between the trimmed V and J ends, which lost 0 bases and 3 bases, there was a span of 9 bases. This CDR3 contains 14 residues. CDR3 DNA sequence: TGCGCCAGCAGCCAAGAAAACAGCATCTACGAGCAGTACTTC. Protein: CASSQENSIYEQYF.

The table lists this clone with a few counts. This chain joins TRBV4-1 and TRBJ2-1, with 7 bases identical to TRBD1. The CDR3 totals 16 residues. CDR1 is MGHRA, CDR2 YSYEKL, per germline. Losses at the gene ends were 0 bases for V and 1 base for J; bases not matched to a gene: 3. The CDR3 region is CASSQDKDRSYNEQFF. The DNA for the CDR3 is TGCGCCAGCAGCCAAGATAAGGACAGGTCCTACAATGAGCAGTTCTTC.